The clone carrying this TCR beta chain has more than one count but fewer than ten. Its antigen is as yet unknown. The V and J ends lost 6 bases and 7 bases respectively, with 15 bases between them. This CDR3 region has 13 residues. Per the germline V gene, CDR1 is MNHNS and CDR2 is SASEGT. This record comes from a study of vaccination and CD4 T cells after COVID-19. The study, taken as a whole, reports: Early post-infection timepoints were missing, and relatively few convalescent patients were studied. Among those convalescent, a median roughly 89% of reactive clones emerged solely post-vaccination.

As to treatment: approximately 11-day PBMC culture with coronavirus spike peptide pools or control peptides (ViraFEST assay). The Oncomine TCR Beta short-read assay was what sequenced the DNA obtained from cultured CD4+ T cells. In TCRdb, the PCR reads were re-called with MiXCR into one record per CDR3 protein. Of around 20,000 distinct CDR3 sequences listed, roughly half are singletons. V usage is TRBV6-1 and J usage is TRBJ2-5; maybe TRBD2 (7 bases). The clonotype was recovered from a human donor who had recovered from COVID-19. The material sequenced was CD4+ T cells from blood, cultured in vitro. The CDR3 is CASSRGLGGTQYF. Written as DNA, the CDR3 is TGTGCCAGCAGCAGAGGACTAGGGGGGACCCAGTACTTC.